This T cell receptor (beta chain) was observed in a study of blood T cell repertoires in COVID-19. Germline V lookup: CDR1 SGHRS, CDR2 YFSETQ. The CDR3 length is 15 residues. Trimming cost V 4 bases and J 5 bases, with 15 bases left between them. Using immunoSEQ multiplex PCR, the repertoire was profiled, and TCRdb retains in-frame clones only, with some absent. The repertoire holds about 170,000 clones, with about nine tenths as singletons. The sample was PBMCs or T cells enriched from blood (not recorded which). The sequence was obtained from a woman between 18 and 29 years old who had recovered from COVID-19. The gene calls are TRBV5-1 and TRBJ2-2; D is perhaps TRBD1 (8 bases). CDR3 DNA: TGCGCCAGCAGCCCGACAGGGGAGGGGACCGGGGAGCTGTTTTTT. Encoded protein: CASSPTGEGTGELFF. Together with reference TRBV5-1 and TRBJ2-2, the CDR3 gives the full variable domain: KAGVTQTPRYLIKTRGQQVTLSCSPISGHRSVSWYQQTPGQGLQFLFEYFSETQRNKGNFPGRFSGRQFSNSRSEMNVSTLELGDSALYLCASSPTGEGTGELFFGEGSRLTVL.